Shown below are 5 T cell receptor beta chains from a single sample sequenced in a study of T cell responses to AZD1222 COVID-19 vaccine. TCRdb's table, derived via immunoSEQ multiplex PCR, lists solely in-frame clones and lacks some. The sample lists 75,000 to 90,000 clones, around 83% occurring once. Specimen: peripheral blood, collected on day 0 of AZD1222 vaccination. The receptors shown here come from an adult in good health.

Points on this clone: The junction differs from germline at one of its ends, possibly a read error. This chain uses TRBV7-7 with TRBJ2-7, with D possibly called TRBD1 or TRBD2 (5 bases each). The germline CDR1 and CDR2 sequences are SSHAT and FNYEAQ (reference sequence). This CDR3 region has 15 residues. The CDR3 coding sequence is TGTGCTAGCAGCTTAGGTTCGCAAATCGGGGCTGAGCAGTACTTC. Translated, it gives CASSLGSQIGAEQYF.

CDR3 in DNA: TGTGCCAGCTCACCAACCACCTGGACAGGTCGTTCTGGGGCCAACGTCCTGACTTTC. It is translated as CASSPTTWTGRSGANVLTF. The J gene is TRBJ2-6, the V gene TRBV18; TRBD1 matches 7 bases. The CDR3 length is 19 residues. Germline CDR1 is KGHSH and CDR2 is LQKENI. The V and J ends lost 2 bases and 1 base, in that order; junction bases with no gene match: 11.

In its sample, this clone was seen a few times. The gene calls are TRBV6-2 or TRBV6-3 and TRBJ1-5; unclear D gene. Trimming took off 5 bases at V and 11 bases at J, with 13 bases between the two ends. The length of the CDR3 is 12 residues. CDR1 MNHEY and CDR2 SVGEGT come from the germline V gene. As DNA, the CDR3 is TGTGCCAGCAGTCTCGGACTGGGAGCCCAGCATTTT. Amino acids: CASSLGLGAQHF.

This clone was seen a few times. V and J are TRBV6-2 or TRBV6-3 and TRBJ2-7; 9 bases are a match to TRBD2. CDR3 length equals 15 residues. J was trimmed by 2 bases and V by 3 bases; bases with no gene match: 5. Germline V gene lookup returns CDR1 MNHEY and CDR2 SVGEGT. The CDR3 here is CASSYVRGGAYEQYF. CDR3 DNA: TGTGCCAGCAGTTATGTTCGCGGGGGGGCCTACGAGCAGTACTTC.

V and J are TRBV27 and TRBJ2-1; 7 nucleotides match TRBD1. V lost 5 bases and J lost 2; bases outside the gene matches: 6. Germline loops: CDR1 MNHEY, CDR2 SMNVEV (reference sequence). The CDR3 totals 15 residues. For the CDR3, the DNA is TGTGCCAGCAGTAATGACAGGGTGGCCTACAATGAGCAGTTCTTC. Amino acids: CASSNDRVAYNEQFF.